This TCR beta chain appears in the sequencing data of a study of cytomegalovirus exposure and HLA in healthy donors. Findings and limits, study-wide: Most TCR sequences showed up rarely, but some public TCRs showed up in many donors. The classifier was said to identify cytomegalovirus status with high specificity and sensitivity.

Profiling relied on immunoSEQ multiplex PCR, and the TCRdb table lists in-frame clones only, not all of them. The sample shows some 120,000 clones, about 85% of them seen only once. Germline V CDR1 and CDR2: SGHKS, YYEKEE (reference sequence). With 0 bases removed from V and 6 bases from J, the gap between germline ends came to 12 bases. The CDR3 contains 14 residues. To note about this clone: Its antigen is undetermined.

The clonotype originates from a woman younger than 45 in good health and CMV-seronegative. Sequenced input: PBMCs. The gene calls are TRBV5-5 and TRBJ1-2; TRBD1 might be the D (5 bases). Here the CDR3 DNA reads TGTGCCAGCAGCTTGGGACAGCCCATGGATGGCTACACCTTC. Its protein is CASSLGQPMDGYTF.